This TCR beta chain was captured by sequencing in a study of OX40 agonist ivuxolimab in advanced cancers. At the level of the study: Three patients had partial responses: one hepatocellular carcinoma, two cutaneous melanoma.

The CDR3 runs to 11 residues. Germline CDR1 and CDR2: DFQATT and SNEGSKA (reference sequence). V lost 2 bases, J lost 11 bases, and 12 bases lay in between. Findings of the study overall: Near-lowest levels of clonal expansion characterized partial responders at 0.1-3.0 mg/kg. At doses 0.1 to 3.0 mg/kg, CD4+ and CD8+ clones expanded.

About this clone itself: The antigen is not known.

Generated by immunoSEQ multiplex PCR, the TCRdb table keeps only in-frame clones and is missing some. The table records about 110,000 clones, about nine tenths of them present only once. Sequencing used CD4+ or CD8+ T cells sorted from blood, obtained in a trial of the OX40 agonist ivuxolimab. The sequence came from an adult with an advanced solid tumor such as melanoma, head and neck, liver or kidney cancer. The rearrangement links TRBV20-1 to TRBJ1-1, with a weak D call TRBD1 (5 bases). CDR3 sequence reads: CSARSQGVAFF. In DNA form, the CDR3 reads TGCAGTGCTAGATCGCAGGGTGTGGCTTTCTTT.